What follows are 19 T cell receptor beta chains derived from one specimen sequenced in a study of TIL therapy for anti-PD-1-resistant metastatic lung cancer. Described time point: pre-treatment sample, taken before nivolumab and TIL therapy. The libraries were made with immunoSEQ v3. The table came from immunoSEQ multiplex PCR; TCRdb's copy has only in-frame clones and leaves some out. Here the sample spans about 53,000 clones, 73% being singletons. Sequenced here: blood, sampled at baseline. The receptor source for this set is a person between 25 and 80 years old with non-small cell lung cancer.

The V and J genes are TRBV2 and TRBJ1-1, with TRBD1 identical over 9 bases. J was trimmed by 9 bases and V by 5 bases; bases with no gene match: 4. This CDR3 region has 12 residues. Germline-derived CDR1 and CDR2 are SNHLY and FYNNEI. The CDR3 sequence: CASSTDRGKAFF. CDR3 in DNA: TGTGCCAGCAGTACGGACAGGGGAAAAGCTTTCTTT.

This clone appeared a few times. The V gene is TRBV6-6, the J gene TRBJ1-2; 7 bases are shared with TRBD1. CDR3 size: 15 residues. CDR1 MNHNY and CDR2 SVGAGI come from the germline V gene (reference sequence). V trimming: 6 bases; J trimming: 6 bases; junction bases outside the gene matches: 13. In nucleotides, the CDR3 is TGTGCCAGCAGCTCCAGGGACAGCTACCCGGATGGCTACACCTTC. Amino acid sequence: CASSSRDSYPDGYTF.

The V call is TRBV5-8, the J call TRBJ1-5; TRBD1 matches 8 bases. With 4 bases clipped from V and 7 bases from J, the junction kept 16 bases outside the gene matches. The CDR3 totals 17 residues. CDR1 and CDR2 from the germline V gene are SGHTS and YDEGEE. Here the CDR3 reads CASSPYTLDRDRQPQHF. The CDR3, as DNA: TGTGCCAGCAGCCCCTATACCTTGGACAGGGATCGGCAGCCCCAGCATTTT.

This chain links TRBV28 with TRBJ2-1; maybe TRBD1 (6 bases). Germline loops: CDR1 MDHEN, CDR2 SYDVKM. There are 15 residues in the CDR3. Between the trimmed V and J ends, which lost 2 bases and 8 bases, there was a span of 16 bases. The CDR3 sequence is CASSLGAGVWDEQFF. Here the CDR3 DNA reads TGTGCCAGCAGTTTAGGGGCAGGGGTGTGGGATGAGCAGTTCTTC.

The rearrangement links TRBV7-3 to TRBJ2-1; 7 positions agree with TRBD2. This CDR3 spans 13 amino acids. Per the germline V gene, CDR1 is SGHTA and CDR2 is FQGTGA. The V and J ends lost 1 base and 8 bases, in that order; junction bases with no gene match: 2. CDR3 nucleotides: TGTGCCAGCAGCTTAAGCGGGAGCCATGAGCAGTTCTTC. Protein: CASSLSGSHEQFF.

V is TRBV19 and J is TRBJ2-7; D call uncertain. The V end lost 3 bases, the J end lost 4 bases, and 7 bases lay between the germline ends. In germline, CDR1 is LNHDA, CDR2 SQIVND (reference sequence). This CDR3 region has 12 residues. CDR3 residues: CASSMKGYEQYF. CDR3 DNA: TGTGCCAGTAGTATGAAGGGATACGAGCAGTACTTC.

This sequence joins TRBV2 and TRBJ2-3; D not certain. Trimming took off 6 bases at V and 1 base at J, with 8 bases between the two ends. The CDR3 covers 13 residues. Germline V CDR1 and CDR2: SNHLY, FYNNEI. The chain's CDR3 is CASSLSGTDTQYF. The CDR3 DNA sequence: TGTGCCAGCAGCCTGTCGGGCACAGATACGCAGTATTTT.

V and J are TRBV5-1 and TRBJ2-6, with 7 bases matching TRBD1. Germline values: CDR1 SGHRS, CDR2 YFSETQ. V gave up 0 bases and J gave up 0 bases; unmatched junction bases: 3. The CDR3 runs to 17 residues. The CDR3 DNA reads TGCGCCAGCAGCTTGGCACAGGGGTACTCTGGGGCCAACGTCCTGACTTTC. Its protein product is CASSLAQGYSGANVLTF.

This clone was seen a handful of times. J is TRBJ1-2 and V is TRBV6-1; D gene unclear. CDR3 length: 14 amino acids. In germline, CDR1 is MNHNS, CDR2 SASEGT. V lost 1 base and J lost 8, with 14 bases in between. CDR3 sequence: CASSEEVGIGGYTF. The DNA for the CDR3 is TGTGCCAGCAGTGAAGAGGTGGGAATTGGCGGCTACACCTTC.

The rearrangement uses TRBV4-1 and TRBJ2-5; D may correspond to TRBD1 or TRBD2 (5 bases each). CDR1 and CDR2 (germline): MGHRA, YSYEKL. CDR3 length equals 15 residues. With 4 bases removed from V and 4 bases from J, the gap between germline ends came to 16 bases. CDR3 sequence (DNA): TGCGCCAGCAGCCCGGAGGACAATACCAGAGAGACCCAGTACTTC. Translating gives CASSPEDNTRETQYF.

This clone was counted a few times. V usage is TRBV11-2 and J usage is TRBJ2-5, with D perhaps given as TRBD1 or TRBD2 (6 bases each). CDR1 SGHAT and CDR2 FQNNGV come from the germline V gene. This CDR3 has 15 residues. V was pared by 5 bases and J by 5 bases, with 18 bases between. CDR3 DNA sequence: TGTGCCAGCAGCCCCGGACAGTTCGCGGGGGAGACCCAGTACTTC. Residues: CASSPGQFAGETQYF.

This clone was found a few times. This chain joins TRBV15 and TRBJ1-1, with 7 bases matching TRBD1. The length of the CDR3 is 14 residues. The V gene's germline CDR1 is LNHNV and CDR2 YYDKDF (reference sequence). With V trimmed by 0 bases and J by 4 bases, 2 bases remained unmatched. CDR3 in amino acids: CATSRENRGTEAFF. The CDR3 DNA reads as TGTGCCACCAGCAGAGAGAACAGGGGCACTGAAGCTTTCTTT.

The rearrangement joins TRBV5-1 to TRBJ2-7; D is uncertain. The length of the CDR3 is 14 residues. Germline V gene data show CDR1 as SGHRS and CDR2 as YFSETQ. V was shortened by 2 bases and J by 0 bases, with 9 bases between the two germline ends. This CDR3 is CASSLGPGSYEQYF. The CDR3 DNA follows: TGCGCCAGCAGCTTAGGGCCGGGCTCCTACGAGCAGTACTTC.

The V call is TRBV5-1, the J call TRBJ2-5; 8 nucleotides match TRBD2. V lost 3 bases, J lost 1 base, and 5 bases stayed unmatched. CDR1 is SGHRS and CDR2 is YFSETQ in the germline V gene. This CDR3 region has 15 residues. The CDR3 region is CASSSASGFQETQYF. The CDR3 DNA follows: TGCGCCAGCAGCTCAGCTAGCGGGTTCCAAGAGACCCAGTACTTC.

This clone came up a few times. This chain connects TRBV6-6 to TRBJ1-2; D is perhaps TRBD1 (6 bases). This CDR3 contains 13 residues. V was clipped by 4 bases and J by 6 bases, with 12 bases between them. Germline-derived CDR1 and CDR2 are MNHNY and SVGAGI (reference sequence). The CDR3 protein is CASSSTGGNGYTF. The CDR3 region has the DNA TGTGCCAGCAGTTCGACAGGAGGGAATGGCTACACCTTC.

This clone has a single count. CDR3 residues: CASSVGSAPNYGYTF. CDR3 bases: TGTGCCAGCAGCGTAGGCTCTGCACCTAACTATGGCTACACCTTC. V usage is TRBV9 and J usage is TRBJ1-2; D gene ambiguous. There are 15 residues in the CDR3. The ends were cut back, 0 bases at V and 0 bases at J, with 9 bases in the middle. CDR1 is SGDLS and CDR2 is YYNGEE in the germline V gene.

This clone was seen a handful of times. This chain joins TRBV7-2 and TRBJ2-2, with 11 bases identical to TRBD2. The CDR3 loop spans 15 amino acids. From germline, CDR1 is SGHTA and CDR2 FQGNSA. The V gene end was trimmed by 6 bases and the J gene end by 2 bases; junction bases not matched to a gene: 2. The CDR3 loop is CASRTSGGNTGELFF. The CDR3 nucleotides read TGTGCCAGCAGAACTAGCGGGGGTAACACCGGGGAGCTGTTTTTT.

V gene TRBV6-1 combines with J gene TRBJ1-5; 7 bases align to TRBD1. CDR3 size: 14 residues. V lost 7 bases and J lost 5; bases outside the gene matches: 8. Germline V gene sequence: CDR1 MNHNS, CDR2 SASEGT. CDR3 in amino acids: CASKRTTGDQPQHF. The DNA for the CDR3 is TGTGCCAGCAAAAGAACTACAGGGGATCAGCCCCAGCATTTT.

V gene TRBV7-2 combines with J gene TRBJ1-3; a possible D gene is TRBD1 (5 bases). V lost 6 bases to trimming and J lost 0 bases, with 21 bases between them. The length of the CDR3 is 18 residues. The germline V gene has CDR1 SGHTA and CDR2 FQGNSA. The CDR3 here is CASSWGPGRANSGNTIYF. CDR3 nucleotide sequence: TGTGCCAGCAGTTGGGGACCGGGGAGGGCTAACTCTGGAAACACCATATATTTT. The variable domain in full, completed from reference TRBV7-2 and TRBJ1-3, reads GAGVSQSPSNKVTEKGKDVELRCDPISGHTALYWYRQSLGQGLEFLIYFQGNSAPDKSGLPSDRFSAERTGGSVSTLTIQRTQQEDSAVYLCASSWGPGRANSGNTIYFGEGSWLTVV.